A selection of T cell receptor beta chains follows, all from one sample in a study of long-term antiretroviral therapy in people with HIV. Some clones are missing from TCRdb's copy, which holds only in-frame ones; the method was immunoSEQ multiplex PCR. The profile shows 16,000 or so clones, 77% of them singletons. The source material was unsorted PBMCs, sampled 2.1 years after starting antiretroviral therapy. These receptors came from a man aged 35 to 55 with HIV. Each CDR3 is given with its conserved first and last residue. D genes are given only for firm matches. Only some rows state a clone size, as once, few, many or a class for expanded clones.

d_call	j_call	clone_size	cdr3_length	v_call	cdr3_aa	cdr3_nt
-	TRBJ1-1	-	13	TRBV5-5	CASSVETGTEAFF	TGTGCCAGCAGCGTAGAAACGGGCACTGAAGCTTTCTTT
-	TRBJ2-2	-	16	TRBV10-2	CASSESIGTNTGELFF	TGCGCCAGCAGTGAGTCAATAGGGACAAACACCGGGGAGCTGTTTTTT
-	TRBJ2-2	-	14	TRBV6-1	CASSEPSNTGELFF	TGTGCCAGCAGTGAACCCTCGAACACCGGGGAGCTGTTTTTT
TRBD1	TRBJ2-2	-	17	TRBV13	CASSLARDRGKSGELFF	TGTGCCAGCAGCTTAGCCCGGGACAGGGGCAAATCCGGGGAGCTGTTTTTT
-	TRBJ1-2	-	12	TRBV2	CASTAVGYGYTF	TGTGCCAGCACGGCAGTGGGCTATGGCTACACCTTC
-	TRBJ1-4	once	13	TRBV29-1	CSVDRGRGEKLFF	TGCAGCGTTGATCGGGGGAGGGGAGAAAAACTGTTTTTT
-	TRBJ1-1	once	17	TRBV25-1	CASSEYTVGGFYTEAFF	TGTGCCAGCAGTGAATACACGGTCGGGGGTTTCTACACTGAAGCTTTCTTT
-	TRBJ1-5	-	15	TRBV6-1	CASSDGGGTGQPQHF	TGTGCCAGCAGTGACGGCGGGGGGACTGGTCAGCCCCAGCATTTT
-	TRBJ2-7	-	11	TRBV11-2	CASSLWGEQYF	TGTGCCAGCAGCCTTTGGGGAGAGCAGTACTTC
-	TRBJ2-3	-	15	TRBV7-2	CASSLGQMSTDTQYF	TGTGCCAGCAGCTTAGGACAGATGAGCACAGATACGCAGTATTTT
-	TRBJ1-1	-	17	TRBV5-6	CASSEAPGPYLLPEAFF	TGTGCCAGCAGCGAGGCTCCCGGACCATACTTACTCCCTGAAGCTTTCTTT
-	TRBJ1-4	-	13	TRBV6-1	CASRQGTNEKLFF	TGTGCCAGCAGACAGGGTACTAATGAAAAACTGTTTTTT
-	TRBJ1-3	few	15	TRBV9	CASSVGGGSGNTIYF	TGTGCCAGCAGCGTAGGTGGGGGATCTGGAAACACCATATATTTT
-	TRBJ2-7	-	16	TRBV11-2	CASSTGIRAQEYEQYF	TGTGCCAGCAGCACCGGAATCAGGGCCCAAGAGTACGAGCAGTACTTC
-	TRBJ1-1	-	14	TRBV11-2	CASSFWAENTEAFF	TGTGCCAGCAGCTTTTGGGCCGAGAACACTGAAGCTTTCTTT
-	TRBJ1-2	-	14	TRBV7-9	CASSPPGAHYGYTF	TGTGCCAGCAGCCCCCCAGGGGCGCACTATGGCTACACCTTC
-	TRBJ2-2	-	12	TRBV27	CASGPNDGELFF	TGTGCCAGCGGACCGAACGACGGGGAGCTGTTTTTT
-	TRBJ1-1	few	15	TRBV19	CASSILAGSNTEAFF	TGTGCCAGTAGTATCCTGGCAGGGAGCAACACTGAAGCTTTCTTT
TRBD1	TRBJ1-3	-	17	TRBV10-3	CAISNPGQGPHGNTIYF	TGTGCCATCAGTAACCCGGGACAGGGGCCTCATGGAAACACCATATATTTT
-	TRBJ2-1	-	14	TRBV11-2	CASSRSGYYNEQFF	TGTGCCAGCAGCCGCTCGGGGTACTACAATGAGCAGTTCTTC
-	TRBJ1-4	-	12	TRBV6-6	CASRGKDEKLFF	TGTGCCAGCAGGGGCAAAGATGAAAAACTGTTTTTT
-	TRBJ1-5	-	14	TRBV30	CAWSTGNSNQPQHF	TGTGCCTGGAGTACAGGGAATAGCAATCAGCCCCAGCATTTT
TRBD1	TRBJ2-7	-	16	TRBV27	CASSLSKGTVSYEQYF	TGTGCCAGCAGTTTATCGAAGGGGACAGTTTCCTACGAGCAGTACTTC
TRBD1	TRBJ2-1	-	15	TRBV19	CASSPRVGQGDEQFF	TGTGCCAGTAGTCCACGTGTAGGACAGGGAGATGAGCAGTTCTTC
TRBD1	TRBJ2-7	-	14	TRBV30	CAWSPVGTGYEQYF	TGTGCCTGGAGTCCCGTCGGGACAGGGTACGAGCAGTACTTC
-	TRBJ2-5	few	14	TRBV9	CASSPHQDQETQYF	TGTGCCAGCAGCCCCCATCAGGATCAAGAGACCCAGTACTTC
TRBD1	TRBJ1-2	-	13	TRBV7-9	CASSFDRGDGYTF	TGTGCCAGCAGCTTCGACAGGGGGGATGGCTACACCTTC
-	TRBJ2-7	-	15	TRBV14	CASSQFTGFPYEQYF	TGTGCCAGCAGCCAATTTACAGGCTTCCCCTACGAGCAGTACTTC
-	TRBJ2-2	-	14	TRBV4-1	CASSLTLHTGELFF	TGCGCCAGCAGTCTGACGCTTCATACCGGGGAGCTGTTTTTT
-	TRBJ1-5	-	13	TRBV6-5	CASSYDSNQPQHF	TGTGCCAGCAGTTACGATAGCAATCAGCCCCAGCATTTT
TRBD1	TRBJ1-2	-	15	TRBV19	CASSIVGFGTGRYTF	TGTGCCAGTAGTATAGTGGGCTTCGGGACAGGCCGCTACACCTTC